This T cell receptor beta chain originates from a study of shared clonotypes between healthy human individuals. Findings and limits, study-wide: Relative to their counterparts shared across all four donors, non-shared clonotypes exhibited diminished generation probabilities. Naive subsets typically showed greater estimated richness than memory subsets.

A remark on this clone: The antigen remains undetermined.

Terminally differentiated effector memory CD45RA+ cells were excluded by CCR7 positive selection of CD45RO-negative cells. Deletions cut 5 bases from V and 4 bases from J, with 12 bases between. The CDR3 extends over 14 amino acids. The germline V gene encodes CDR1 MNHEY and CDR2 SMNVEV (reference sequence). Assay used: immunoSEQ multiplex PCR; TCRdb lists only in-frame clones, some missing. The table shows approximately 1.9 million clones, with roughly 95% occurring only once. Sequencing was done on a sample of naive CD8+ T cells from PBMCs. The genes are TRBV27 and TRBJ2-1; TRBD2 is a possible D gene (6 bases). The clonotype originates from a man younger than 35 in good health. Some clones in this sample may be carry-over from other donors' samples. CDR3 nucleotide sequence: TGTGCCAGCAGTCCGGGGAGGACATACAATGAGCAGTTCTTC. Translation: CASSPGRTYNEQFF.